A single sample gave rise to the 27 T cell receptor beta chains below, sequenced in a study of cytomegalovirus exposure and HLA in healthy donors. Researchers ran the PCR with 60 Vbeta and 13 Jbeta primers. Only in-frame clones appear in the TCRdb table, and some are missing; sequencing was by immunoSEQ multiplex PCR. The table lists about 32,000 clones, with around 4.7% in the top ten. The sample taken for sequencing was PBMCs. These TCRs come from a female donor in good health and CMV-seronegative.

The V call is TRBV9, the J call TRBJ2-2; 7 positions match TRBD1. The CDR3 runs to 17 residues. Germline CDR1 SGDLS, CDR2 YYNGEE. After removal of 4 bases from V and 0 bases from J, the junction contained 9 bases not matched to a gene. DNA of the CDR3: TGTGCCAGCAGCACCCCGCGACAGGGAACGAACACCGGGGAGCTGTTTTTT. Translated: CASSTPRQGTNTGELFF.

The chain joins TRBV4-1 to TRBJ2-3; perhaps TRBD1 as D (6 bases). This CDR3 is 17 amino acids long. Germline V gene sequence: CDR1 MGHRA, CDR2 YSYEKL. V dropped 0 bases and J dropped 3 bases, with 16 bases sitting between them. CDR3 protein: CASSQDISYRGTDTQYF. DNA of the CDR3: TGCGCCAGCAGCCAAGACATTTCGTATAGGGGGACAGATACGCAGTATTTT.

The chain employs TRBV7-2 and TRBJ1-1; D uncertain. Germline V gene data show CDR1 as SGHTA and CDR2 as FQGNSA. V was trimmed by 0 bases and J by 1 base, leaving 9 bases between them. The CDR3 length is 15 residues. Here the CDR3 reads CASSLARPGNTEAFF. CDR3 sequence (DNA): TGTGCCAGCAGCTTAGCGCGACCGGGGAACACTGAAGCTTTCTTT.

This sequence joins TRBV7-2 and TRBJ1-2; the match to TRBD1 covers 10 bases. Germline CDR1 reads SGHTA; CDR2 reads FQGNSA. This CDR3 is 16 amino acids long. Trimming at V came to 5 bases and at J to 1 base, leaving 7 bases not matched to a gene. The CDR3 DNA follows: TGTGCCAGCAGCCCACGGACAGGGGGAAGTAACTATGGCTACACCTTC. Its protein product is CASSPRTGGSNYGYTF.

The V and J genes are TRBV6-6 and TRBJ1-1; no definite D call. Germline assignment: CDR1 MNHNY and CDR2 SVGAGI (reference sequence). With 0 bases removed from V and 0 bases from J, the gap between germline ends came to 8 bases. CDR3 length: 15 amino acids. The CDR3 loop is CASSYSRDLNTEAFF. CDR3 DNA: TGTGCCAGCAGTTACTCTCGAGACTTGAACACTGAAGCTTTCTTT.

V is TRBV10-3 and J is TRBJ1-1, with D perhaps TRBD1 (6 bases). Trimming pared 6 bases from V and 2 bases from J, leaving 13 bases between. Germline loops: CDR1 ENHRY, CDR2 SYGVKD. The CDR3 sequence is 14 residues long. CDR3 amino acids: CAIRDTGLNTEAFF. CDR3 nucleotides: TGTGCCATCAGGGACACAGGGCTAAACACTGAAGCTTTCTTT.

The chain couples TRBV6-6 to TRBJ1-2, with a possible D match to TRBD1 (5 bases). Germline loops: CDR1 MNHNY, CDR2 SVGAGI (reference sequence). V lost 6 bases and J lost 8, with 10 bases in between. This CDR3 spans 11 amino acids. CDR3 DNA sequence: TGTGCCAGCAGGGACAAGCAGGGCTACACCTTC. Its translation: CASRDKQGYTF.

This sequence joins TRBV11-2 and TRBJ1-5; the match to TRBD1 covers 9 bases. V dropped 3 bases and J dropped 5; count of bases not matched to a gene: 5. This CDR3 contains 15 residues. Germline CDR1 SGHAT, CDR2 FQNNGV. In DNA, the CDR3 is TGTGCCAGCAGCTTCCCGGGACAGGGCGATCAGCCCCAGCATTTT. It is translated as CASSFPGQGDQPQHF.

The V and J genes are TRBV7-3 and TRBJ1-5, with D perhaps TRBD1 (5 bases). The ends were cut back, 8 bases at V and 5 bases at J, with 19 bases in the middle. CDR3 length equals 15 residues. CDR1 is SGHTA and CDR2 is FQGTGA in the germline V gene. CDR3 coding DNA: TGTGCCAGCCTCATGTCAGGGAAGACTGATCAGCCCCAGCATTTT. The encoded protein is CASLMSGKTDQPQHF.

The chain links TRBV29-1 to TRBJ1-5; 7 nucleotides align to TRBD1. The CDR3 is 14 amino acids. The J segment lost 0 bases and the V segment lost 5 bases, leaving 4 bases of the junction unmatched. Germline CDR1 reads SQVTM; CDR2 reads ANQGSEA. The CDR3 DNA sequence: TGCAGCGTTCTACAGGGGAGTAGCAATCAGCCCCAGCATTTT. Its protein product is CSVLQGSSNQPQHF.

This chain links TRBV21-1 with TRBJ2-2; the table names TRBD2, a call not compared with the DNA. TRBV21-1 is an annotated pseudogene. This CDR3 is built from 18 residues. CDR3 sequence: CASSTKTGGLANTGELFF. For the CDR3, the DNA is TGTGCCAGCAGCACTAAAACAGGAGGACTAGCTAACACCGGGGAGCTGTTTTTT.

This chain connects TRBV2 to TRBJ2-7; the D gene is possibly TRBD1 (5 bases). In germline, CDR1 is SNHLY, CDR2 FYNNEI. The CDR3 has 13 residues. The V and J ends lost 5 bases and 0 bases respectively, with 8 bases between them. CDR3 region: CASSQTASYEQYF. The DNA for the CDR3 is TGTGCCAGCAGTCAGACAGCCTCCTACGAGCAGTACTTC.

In regard to this clone: The sample contains more than one DNA sequence encoding this CDR3. This chain joins TRBV27 and TRBJ2-7; TRBD1 is a possible D gene (6 bases). The CDR3 is 12 amino acids. Germline V CDR1 and CDR2: MNHEY, SMNVEV (reference sequence). V was shortened by 5 bases and J by 6 bases, with 11 bases between the two germline ends. The CDR3 DNA sequence: TGTGCCAGCAGTCCACAGGGTGGCGAGCAGTACTTC. Residues: CASSPQGGEQYF.

The chain couples TRBV11-3 to TRBJ2-3; D perhaps matches TRBD2 (5 bases). CDR1 and CDR2 (germline): SGHNT, YENEEA. The CDR3 totals 11 residues. Trimming cost V 3 bases and J 14 bases, with 12 bases left between them. This CDR3 is CASSFLGGPYF. The CDR3 DNA follows: TGTGCCAGCAGCTTTTTGGGCGGGCCGTATTTT.

The V and J genes are TRBV11-3 and TRBJ2-7, with a possible D match to TRBD1 (6 bases). Trimming took 5 bases from V and 2 from J, leaving 10 bases between them. The germline CDR1 and CDR2 sequences are SGHNT and YENEEA. The CDR3 is made up of 13 amino acids. The chain's CDR3 is CASSLRQAYEQYF. Written as DNA, the CDR3 is TGTGCCAGCAGCCTGAGACAGGCCTACGAGCAGTACTTC.

The V and J genes are TRBV7-6 and TRBJ2-5, with TRBD2 matching 7 bases. From germline, CDR1 is SGHVS and CDR2 FNYEAQ. With V trimmed by 3 bases and J by 0 bases, 16 bases remained unmatched. This CDR3 has 19 amino acids. The CDR3 nucleotides are TGTGCCAGCAGCTTTCCGGGACGGGAGGCTCGGGGGGACCAAGAGACCCAGTACTTC. It is translated as CASSFPGREARGDQETQYF.

The V and J genes are TRBV6-6 and TRBJ1-4, with D perhaps matching TRBD1 (5 bases). V shed 8 bases and J shed 0 bases, with 10 bases lying between them. From germline, CDR1 is MNHNY and CDR2 SVGAGI (reference sequence). There are 14 residues in the CDR3. CDR3 coding DNA: TGTGCCAGCGGACCGACAGCAACTAATGAAAAACTGTTTTTT. This sequence encodes CASGPTATNEKLFF.

The chain combines TRBV12-5 with TRBJ1-1; D uncertain. V lost 3 bases and J lost 0, with 11 bases in between. The CDR3 contains 15 residues. Germline V gives CDR1 LGHNT, CDR2 FRNRAP. In DNA, the CDR3 is TGTGCTAGTGGTTTCGTAAGTACAGTGAACACTGAAGCTTTCTTT. It specifies CASGFVSTVNTEAFF.

The chain is built from TRBV7-9 and TRBJ1-4; 8 nucleotides agree with TRBD1. This CDR3 comprises 15 residues. After removal of 5 bases from V and 3 bases from J, the junction contained 5 bases not matched to a gene. Germline lookup yields CDR1 SEHNR and CDR2 FQNEAQ (reference sequence). The chain's CDR3 is CASSRDRSANEKLFF. CDR3 nucleotides: TGTGCCAGCAGCAGGGACAGGTCGGCTAATGAAAAACTGTTTTTT. Supplemented by reference TRBV7-9 and TRBJ1-4, the full variable domain reads DTGVSQNPRHKITKRGQNVTFRCDPISEHNRLYWYRQTLGQGPEFLTYFQNEAQLEKSRLLSDRFSAERPKGSFSTLEIQRTEQGDSAMYLCASSRDRSANEKLFFGSGTQLSVL.

This chain links TRBV7-3 with TRBJ2-7, with 9 nucleotides matching TRBD1. The CDR3 loop spans 14 amino acids. Germline CDR1 SGHTA, CDR2 FQGTGA. J was trimmed by 4 bases and V by 6 bases; bases with no gene match: 7. The CDR3 sequence: CASRFLQGAYEQYF. The CDR3 DNA sequence: TGTGCCAGCAGGTTTTTACAGGGGGCGTACGAGCAGTACTTC.

The chain carries TRBV5-1 and TRBJ1-1; possible D gene TRBD1, 5 bases. The CDR3 extends over 16 amino acids. V was shortened by 0 bases and J by 0 bases, with 12 bases between the two germline ends. Germline V gene data show CDR1 as SGHRS and CDR2 as YFSETQ. CDR3 nucleotide sequence: TGCGCCAGCAGCTTGGTACAGGCCCGTTTGAACACTGAAGCTTTCTTT. Translating it yields CASSLVQARLNTEAFF.

The chain recombines TRBV28 with TRBJ2-7; D ambiguous. CDR3 length: 11 amino acids. V lost 6 bases, J lost 2 bases, and 5 bases lay in between. Germline V CDR1 and CDR2: MDHEN, SYDVKM. The CDR3 DNA sequence: TGTGCCAGCAGCTCAGCCTACGAGCAGTACTTC. Translation gives CASSSAYEQYF. The entire variable domain, with the rest obtained from reference TRBV28 and TRBJ2-7, is as follows: DVKVTQSSRYLVKRTGEKVFLECVQDMDHENMFWYRQDPGLGLRLIYFSYDVKMKEKGDIPEGYSVSREKKERFSLILESASTNQTSMYLCASSSAYEQYFGPGTRLTVT.

V is TRBV9 and J is TRBJ1-1; 9 bases align to TRBD1. The length of the CDR3 is 17 residues. V gave up 1 base and J gave up 1 base; unmatched junction bases: 8. Germline CDR1 and CDR2: SGDLS and YYNGEE. This chain's CDR3 is CASSVSPGQGRNTEAFF. DNA of the CDR3: TGTGCCAGCAGCGTATCTCCAGGACAGGGGCGGAACACTGAAGCTTTCTTT.

The chain uses TRBV6-5 and TRBJ2-7; 8 positions agree with TRBD1. The CDR3 sequence is 16 residues long. Germline lookup yields CDR1 MNHEY and CDR2 SVGAGI. V was clipped by 0 bases and J by 1 base; unmatched bases: 5. The CDR3 bases are TGTGCCAGCAGTTACTCAGGGACAGGTTTATCCTACGAGCAGTACTTC. Translation: CASSYSGTGLSYEQYF.

This chain connects TRBV29-1 to TRBJ2-7, with D maybe TRBD1 (6 bases). Germline CDR1 reads SQVTM; CDR2 reads ANQGSEA. The CDR3 runs to 11 residues. This CDR3 reads CRAGDSYEQYF. CDR3 nucleotides: TGCAGAGCAGGGGACTCCTACGAGCAGTACTTC.

The V and J genes are TRBV9 and TRBJ2-3; tentative D call: TRBD1 (6 bases). Germline V gene sequence: CDR1 SGDLS, CDR2 YYNGEE. V lost 0 bases, J lost 4 bases, and 18 bases lay in between. The CDR3 covers 17 residues. The CDR3 region is CASSVAQDSSTPDTQYF. For the CDR3, the DNA is TGTGCCAGCAGCGTAGCTCAGGACAGCTCCACGCCAGATACGCAGTATTTT.

The rearrangement links TRBV6-5 to TRBJ1-1; D gene unclear. In germline, CDR1 is MNHEY, CDR2 SVGAGI. This CDR3 region has 15 residues. Trimming took 7 bases from V and 1 from J, leaving 16 bases between them. The CDR3: CASTPTHTANTEAFF. The CDR3 DNA is TGTGCCAGCACCCCGACCCATACAGCGAACACTGAAGCTTTCTTT.